This TCR beta chain stems from a study of blood T cells in healthy people across ages. Using a J-beta primer mix together with a sample-barcoded 5' primer, a second PCR was run for about 6 to 11 cycles. TCRdb independently ran MiXCR on the 5' RACE reads; one entry per CDR3 protein. This sample has 630,000 or so distinct CDR3 sequences, with 25% to 30% found just once. Germline loops: CDR1 DFQATT, CDR2 SNEGSKA (reference sequence). CDR3 size: 14 residues. To note about this clonotype: A much more abundant neighbour one base away suggests this may be a read error.

This TCR was recovered from a woman older than 75 in good health. The rearrangement uses TRBV20-1 and TRBJ2-5; D ambiguous. The end of the DNA fits TRBJ2-7 better, so the J call may be wrong. Input material: blood. The CDR3 region is CSAKLHSGAYEQYF. The CDR3 DNA follows: TGCAGTGCTAAGCTCCACAGTGGGGCCTACGAGCAGTACTTC.